This entry is about one T cell receptor (beta chain). Primers included in the PCR were 60 Vbeta and 13 Jbeta primers. The data were produced by immunoSEQ multiplex PCR, yet TCRdb's version contains in-frame clones alone and is incomplete. Counted here are about 96,000 clones, approximately 72% occurring once; the ten biggest clones make up 2.5% to 3%. The V segment lost 2 bases and the J segment 8 bases; nucleotides outside the gene matches: 2. CDR1 and CDR2 (germline): SGHTA, FQGNSA. The CDR3 length is 12 residues. The sample originates from a study of cytomegalovirus exposure and HLA in healthy donors.

The rearrangement links TRBV7-2 to TRBJ1-2, with 7 positions matching TRBD1. Material for sequencing was PBMCs. The origin of this receptor is a female donor in good health and CMV-seropositive. CDR3 protein: CASSLQQGGYTF. CDR3 in DNA: TGTGCCAGCAGCTTACAACAGGGGGGCTACACCTTC.